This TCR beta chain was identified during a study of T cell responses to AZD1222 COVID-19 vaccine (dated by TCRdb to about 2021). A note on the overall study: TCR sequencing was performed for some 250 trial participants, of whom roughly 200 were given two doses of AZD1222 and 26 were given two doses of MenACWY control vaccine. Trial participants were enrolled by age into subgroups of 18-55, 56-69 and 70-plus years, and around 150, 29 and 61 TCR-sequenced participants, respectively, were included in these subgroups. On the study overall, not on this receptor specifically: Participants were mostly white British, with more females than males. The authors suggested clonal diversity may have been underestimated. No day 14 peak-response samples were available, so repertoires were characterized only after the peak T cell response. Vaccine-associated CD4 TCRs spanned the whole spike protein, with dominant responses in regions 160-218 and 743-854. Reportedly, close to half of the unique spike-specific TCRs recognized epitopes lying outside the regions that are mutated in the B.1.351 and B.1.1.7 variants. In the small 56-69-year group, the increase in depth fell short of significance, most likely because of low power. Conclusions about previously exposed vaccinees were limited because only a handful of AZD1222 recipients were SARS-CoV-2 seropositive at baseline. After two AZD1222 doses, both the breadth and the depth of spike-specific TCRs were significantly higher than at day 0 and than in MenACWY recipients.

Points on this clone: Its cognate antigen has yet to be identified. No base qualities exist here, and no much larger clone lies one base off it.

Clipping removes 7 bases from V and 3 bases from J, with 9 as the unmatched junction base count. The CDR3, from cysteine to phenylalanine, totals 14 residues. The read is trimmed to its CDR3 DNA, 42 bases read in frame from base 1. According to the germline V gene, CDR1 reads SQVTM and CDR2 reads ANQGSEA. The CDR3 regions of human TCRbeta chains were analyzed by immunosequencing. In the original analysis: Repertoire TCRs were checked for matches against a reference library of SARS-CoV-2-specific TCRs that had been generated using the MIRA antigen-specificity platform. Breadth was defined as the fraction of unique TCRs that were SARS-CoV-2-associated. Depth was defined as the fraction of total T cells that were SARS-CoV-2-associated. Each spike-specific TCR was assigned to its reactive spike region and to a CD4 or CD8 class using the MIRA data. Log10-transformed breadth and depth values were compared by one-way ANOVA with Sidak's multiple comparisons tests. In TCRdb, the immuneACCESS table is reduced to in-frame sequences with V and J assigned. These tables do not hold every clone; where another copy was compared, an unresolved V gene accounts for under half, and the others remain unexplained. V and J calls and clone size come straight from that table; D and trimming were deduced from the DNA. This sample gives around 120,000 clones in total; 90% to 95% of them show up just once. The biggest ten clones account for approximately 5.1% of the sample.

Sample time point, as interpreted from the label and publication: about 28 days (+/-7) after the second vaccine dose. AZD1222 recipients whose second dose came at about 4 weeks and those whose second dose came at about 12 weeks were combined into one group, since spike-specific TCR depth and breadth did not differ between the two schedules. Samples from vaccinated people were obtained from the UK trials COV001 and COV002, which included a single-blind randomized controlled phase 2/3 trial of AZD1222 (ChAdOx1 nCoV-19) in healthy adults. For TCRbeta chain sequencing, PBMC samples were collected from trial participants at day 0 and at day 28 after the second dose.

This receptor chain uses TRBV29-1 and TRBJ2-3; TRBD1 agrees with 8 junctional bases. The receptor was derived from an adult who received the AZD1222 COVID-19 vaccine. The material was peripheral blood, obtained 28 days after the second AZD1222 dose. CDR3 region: CSAATGVRTDTQYF. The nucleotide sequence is TGCAGCGCTGCGACAGGGGTCAGGACAGATACGCAGTATTTT.